Below are 18 T cell receptor beta chains sequenced from a single sample in a study of cytomegalovirus exposure and HLA in healthy donors. Primers: 60 Vbeta forward and 13 Jbeta reverse. Assay: immunoSEQ multiplex PCR; the TCRdb copy retains only in-frame clones and omits some. The sample shows approximately 130,000 clones, around 75% of them seen only once. The sequencing sample was made of PBMCs. These receptors all come from a man aged 25 to 40 in good health and CMV-seronegative.

The rearrangement joins TRBV5-1 to TRBJ1-3, with D maybe TRBD1 (6 bases). This CDR3 contains 19 residues. Germline V gene lookup returns CDR1 SGHRS and CDR2 YFSETQ. With 0 bases removed from V and 1 base from J, the gap between germline ends came to 20 bases. CDR3 region: CASSLDLNSQGRSGNTIYF. The CDR3 coding sequence is TGCGCCAGCAGCTTGGATCTCAACAGTCAGGGGCGGTCTGGAAACACCATATATTTT.

The V and J genes are TRBV7-2 and TRBJ2-2; 10 bases align to TRBD2. The junction had 9 bases not matched to a gene; V was cut back by 5 bases and J by 0 bases. This CDR3 has 18 amino acids. Looked up from germline, CDR1 is SGHTA and CDR2 is FQGNSA. The CDR3 is CASSRLLAGASNTGELFF. The CDR3 coding sequence is TGTGCCAGCAGCCGCCTTCTAGCGGGAGCCTCGAACACCGGGGAGCTGTTTTTT.

The CDR3 here is CASRLDSDNSPLHF. The CDR3 DNA follows: TGTGCCAGCAGATTAGACAGCGATAATTCACCCCTCCACTTT. This sequence joins TRBV6-1 and TRBJ1-6, with a possible D match to TRBD1 (5 bases). The CDR3 consists of 14 residues. V shed 6 bases and J shed 5 bases, with 11 bases lying between them. Germline lookup yields CDR1 MNHNS and CDR2 SASEGT.

The chain couples TRBV5-1 to TRBJ2-3; TRBD2 agrees at 10 bases. The germline gives CDR1 SGHRS, CDR2 YFSETQ. V was clipped by 2 bases and J by 6 bases; unmatched bases: 9. The CDR3 runs 16 residues. DNA for the CDR3: TGCGCCAGCAGCTTTAGCGGGGGGCCAAGGTCCGATACGCAGTATTTT. Protein sequence: CASSFSGGPRSDTQYF.

Comments on this clone: The junction does not match germline at one end; this may be a read error. The rearrangement joins TRBV7-7 to TRBJ2-5, with TRBD1 as a possible D gene (6 bases). CDR3 length equals 14 residues. Germline values: CDR1 SSHAT, CDR2 FNYEAQ (reference sequence). In DNA, the CDR3 is TGTGCTAGCAGCCCCGGGACACAGCAAGAGACCCAGTACTTC. Residues: CASSPGTQQETQYF.

For this clone: The same CDR3 can be traced to other DNA sequences in this sample. The rearrangement links TRBV7-2 to TRBJ1-5; 7 nucleotides line up with TRBD1. Germline V CDR1 and CDR2: SGHTA, FQGNSA. Losses at the gene ends were 1 base for V and 0 bases for J; bases not matched to a gene: 0. The CDR3 covers 15 residues. CDR3: CASSLEGASNQPQHF. The CDR3 DNA is TGTGCCAGCAGCTTAGAGGGGGCTAGCAATCAGCCCCAGCATTTT.

This clone has just a few counts. The chain uses TRBV20-1 and TRBJ2-1, with 7 nucleotides matching TRBD1. V lost 3 bases to trimming and J lost 15 bases; unmatched junction nucleotides: 5. CDR3 size: 10 residues. The V gene's germline CDR1 is DFQATT and CDR2 SNEGSKA (reference sequence). The CDR3 reads CSASTGVRFF. The DNA of the CDR3 is TGCAGTGCTAGCACAGGGGTGAGGTTCTTC.

V is TRBV27 and J is TRBJ2-3, with a tentative D call TRBD2 (6 bases). There are 16 residues in the CDR3. The V end was cut by 4 bases, the J end by 2 bases, with 16 bases between. Germline V gives CDR1 MNHEY, CDR2 SMNVEV (reference sequence). The CDR3 nucleotides are TGTGCCAGCAGTTGGCGGGACTCCCCCCACACAGATACGCAGTATTTT. This sequence encodes CASSWRDSPHTDTQYF.

Only a few counts were recorded for this clone. The genes are TRBV2 and TRBJ1-1; 9 bases agree with TRBD1. Trimming took 6 bases from V and 7 from J; bases not matched to a gene: 6. CDR1 is SNHLY and CDR2 is FYNNEI in the germline V gene. This CDR3 is built from 13 residues. Here the CDR3 reads CASRRDRESEAFF. Written as DNA, the CDR3 is TGTGCCAGCAGGCGGGACAGGGAGAGTGAAGCTTTCTTT.

With regard to this clone: Other DNA sequences in the same sample also yield this CDR3. The V gene is TRBV29-1, the J gene TRBJ1-2; D perhaps matches TRBD1 (5 bases). This CDR3 is built from 15 residues. From germline, CDR1 is SQVTM and CDR2 ANQGSEA. V lost 2 bases, J lost 4 bases, and 17 bases lay in between. DNA of the CDR3: TGCAGCGTTGAAAAGGGAGGGGCTGGGGCCTATGGCTACACCTTC. It specifies CSVEKGGAGAYGYTF.

The chain's CDR3 is CASKRDSNSPLHF. CDR3 nucleotides: TGCGCCAGCAAACGGGACAGTAATTCACCCCTCCACTTT. The chain links TRBV5-1 to TRBJ1-6; TRBD1 matches 7 bases. Germline V gives CDR1 SGHRS, CDR2 YFSETQ. The CDR3 length is 13 residues. The trim removed 6 bases at V and 6 bases at J, leaving 3 bases unmatched.

J is TRBJ1-4 and V is TRBV28; tentatively, D is TRBD1 (5 bases). Trimming stripped 2 bases from V and 5 bases from J, with 12 bases between. The CDR3 length is 15 residues. CDR1 is MDHEN and CDR2 is SYDVKM in the germline V gene. The CDR3 protein is CASSLSSGGNEKLFF. The DNA of the CDR3 is TGTGCCAGCAGTTTAAGTTCCGGGGGGAATGAAAAACTGTTTTTT. Full variable domain (missing parts from reference TRBV28 and TRBJ1-4): DVKVTQSSRYLVKRTGEKVFLECVQDMDHENMFWYRQDPGLGLRLIYFSYDVKMKEKGDIPEGYSVSREKKERFSLILESASTNQTSMYLCASSLSSGGNEKLFFGSGTQLSVL.

The rearrangement joins TRBV28 to TRBJ2-1, with 8 bases fitting TRBD2. The CDR3 loop spans 14 amino acids. CDR1 and CDR2 from the germline V gene are MDHEN and SYDVKM. Unmatched junction bases numbered 8, after V lost 6 bases and J lost 7 bases. The CDR3 spells CASRHDSGENEQFF. CDR3 coding DNA: TGTGCCAGCAGACACGATAGCGGGGAGAATGAGCAGTTCTTC. Based on the CDR3 plus reference TRBV28 and TRBJ2-1, the full variable domain is DVKVTQSSRYLVKRTGEKVFLECVQDMDHENMFWYRQDPGLGLRLIYFSYDVKMKEKGDIPEGYSVSREKKERFSLILESASTNQTSMYLCASRHDSGENEQFFGPGTRLTVL.

The rearrangement links TRBV7-9 to TRBJ1-5; D gene ambiguous. Germline CDR1 and CDR2: SEHNR and FQNEAQ (reference sequence). This CDR3 has 15 residues. The V and J ends lost 5 bases and 5 bases respectively, with 16 bases between them. The CDR3, as DNA: TGTGCCAGCAGCCAGACGGGAATTACTCATCAGCCCCAGCATTTT. The encoded protein is CASSQTGITHQPQHF. The whole variable domain, remainder taken from reference TRBV7-9 and TRBJ1-5, is DTGVSQNPRHKITKRGQNVTFRCDPISEHNRLYWYRQTLGQGPEFLTYFQNEAQLEKSRLLSDRFSAERPKGSFSTLEIQRTEQGDSAMYLCASSQTGITHQPQHFGDGTRLSIL.

The V and J genes are TRBV5-1 and TRBJ1-1; the match to TRBD1 covers 7 bases. This CDR3 has 14 amino acids. V dropped 4 bases and J dropped 0; count of bases not matched to a gene: 3. Germline values: CDR1 SGHRS, CDR2 YFSETQ. Written as DNA, the CDR3 is TGCGCCAGCAGCCAGGGACAGATGAACACTGAAGCTTTCTTT. Its protein is CASSQGQMNTEAFF.

This chain connects TRBV27 to TRBJ2-7, with 9 positions matching TRBD2. In germline, CDR1 is MNHEY, CDR2 SMNVEV (reference sequence). The CDR3 is made up of 16 amino acids. V lost 5 bases to trimming and J lost 7 bases; unmatched junction nucleotides: 15. The chain's CDR3 is CASSVRGGSGSGEQYF. CDR3 nucleotide sequence: TGTGCCAGCAGTGTCAGGGGGGGTAGCGGGAGCGGTGAGCAGTACTTC.

This chain uses TRBV29-1 with TRBJ1-2; D is uncertain. CDR1 SQVTM and CDR2 ANQGSEA come from the germline V gene. The CDR3 is made up of 19 amino acids. V was cut by 0 bases and J by 6 bases, with 29 bases left in between. The CDR3 loop is CSVEDVEIWEYLKFHGYTF. CDR3 in DNA: TGCAGCGTTGAAGATGTGGAAATCTGGGAGTACCTCAAATTTCATGGCTACACCTTC.

The chain has TRBV18 and TRBJ2-1; 11 nucleotides agree with TRBD2. V gave up 3 bases and J gave up 6 bases; unmatched junction bases: 7. This CDR3 has 16 residues. The germline V gene has CDR1 KGHSH and CDR2 LQKENI. Here the CDR3 reads CASSPMTSGASNEQFF. The CDR3 region has the DNA TGTGCCAGCTCACCTATGACTAGCGGGGCTTCCAATGAGCAGTTCTTC.